This entry lists 17 T cell receptor beta chains sequenced from one sample in a study of T cells after somatic rescue of genetic block. Data came from immunoSEQ multiplex PCR; TCRdb stores just in-frame clones and leaves some out. The sample includes 45,000 to 70,000 clones, approximately 96% of them seen just once. Material: peripheral blood mononuclear cells (PBMCs). Receptors were obtained from a child younger than two.

The chain combines TRBV6-5 with TRBJ2-1; D gene ambiguous. Germline V gene sequence: CDR1 MNHEY, CDR2 SVGAGI. This CDR3 contains 12 residues. V lost 2 bases to trimming and J lost 5 bases, with 4 bases between them. The CDR3 nucleotides are TGTGCCAGCAGTTACAGGGACAATGAGCAGTTCTTC. It is translated as CASSYRDNEQFF.

The chain employs TRBV20-1 and TRBJ2-1; TRBD2 aligns across 9 bases. The V gene's germline CDR1 is DFQATT and CDR2 SNEGSKA (reference sequence). With 6 bases clipped from V and 15 bases from J, the junction kept 9 bases outside the gene matches. This CDR3 is built from 11 residues. DNA of the CDR3: TGCAGTGCCGCTAGCGGGATTGTTCGGTTCTTC. It is translated as CSAASGIVRFF.

The chain recombines TRBV7-2 with TRBJ1-2; maybe TRBD1 (6 bases). The CDR3 totals 13 residues. The V end was cut by 5 bases, the J end by 2 bases, with 9 bases between. Germline lookup yields CDR1 SGHTA and CDR2 FQGNSA. For the CDR3, the DNA is TGTGCCAGCAGCCTAGGACAGAACTATGGCTACACCTTC. Translating it yields CASSLGQNYGYTF. The entire variable domain, with the rest obtained from reference TRBV7-2 and TRBJ1-2, is as follows: GAGVSQSPSNKVTEKGKDVELRCDPISGHTALYWYRQSLGQGLEFLIYFQGNSAPDKSGLPSDRFSAERTGGSVSTLTIQRTQQEDSAVYLCASSLGQNYGYTFGSGTRLTVV.

The rearrangement links TRBV6-1 to TRBJ2-7; D tentatively fits TRBD1 or TRBD2 (5 bases each). The V gene's germline CDR1 is MNHNS and CDR2 SASEGT. This CDR3 is 12 amino acids long. With 8 bases removed from V and 0 bases from J, the gap between germline ends came to 8 bases. The CDR3 nucleotides read TGTGCCAGCCGGGACGTCTCCTACGAGCAGTACTTC. This gives the protein CASRDVSYEQYF.

The rearrangement joins TRBV6-1 to TRBJ2-1; TRBD2 aligns across 7 bases. Germline V lookup: CDR1 MNHNS, CDR2 SASEGT. The CDR3 covers 15 residues. Trimming removed 2 bases from V and 5 bases from J; junction bases left unmatched: 6. The DNA for the CDR3 is TGTGCCAGCAGTGAATATGCTAGCGGAAACAATGAGCAGTTCTTC. It yields the protein CASSEYASGNNEQFF.

Points on this clone: Other DNA variants within this sample encode the same CDR3. The J gene is TRBJ1-5, the V gene TRBV28; no clear D. V shed 3 bases and J shed 7 bases, with 4 bases lying between them. Looked up from germline, CDR1 is MDHEN and CDR2 is SYDVKM. This CDR3 comprises 11 residues. CDR3 residues: CASSLGQPQHF. CDR3 nucleotide sequence: TGTGCCAGCAGTTTGGGGCAGCCCCAGCATTTT.

This chain uses TRBV19 with TRBJ2-5; a possible D gene is TRBD1 (6 bases). Gene TRBJ2-7 matches the end of the DNA better, so the J call may be wrong. The CDR3 spans 14 residues. Germline assignment: CDR1 LNHDA and CDR2 SQIVND (reference sequence). The CDR3 DNA follows: TGTGCCAGTGGTCCCCGGGACACCACCTACGAGCAGTACTTC. This gives the protein CASGPRDTTYEQYF.

This sequence joins TRBV28 and TRBJ1-2; D remains ambiguous. Germline CDR1 and CDR2: MDHEN and SYDVKM. This CDR3 is built from 13 residues. Between the trimmed V and J ends, which lost 7 bases and 0 bases, there was a span of 9 bases. CDR3 loop: CASTGGANYGYTF. CDR3 DNA sequence: TGTGCCAGCACGGGTGGAGCTAACTATGGCTACACCTTC.

In this sample, this clone turned up a few times. CDR3 coding DNA: TGTGCCTGGAGGTTGTCGGGAAACACTGAAGCTTTCTTT. It is translated as CAWRLSGNTEAFF. The chain is built from TRBV30 and TRBJ1-1, with D unclear. This CDR3 has 13 residues. V lost 3 bases and J 2 bases, leaving 10 bases between the germline ends. Germline lookup yields CDR1 GTSNPN and CDR2 SVGIG (reference sequence).

This chain connects TRBV7-2 to TRBJ2-2, with 7 bases lining up with TRBD1. Germline V gene data show CDR1 as SGHTA and CDR2 as FQGNSA. The CDR3 has 15 residues. The trim removed 2 bases at V and 4 bases at J, leaving 4 bases unmatched. CDR3 region: CASSLIPGGTGELFF. The DNA of the CDR3 is TGTGCCAGCAGCTTAATTCCAGGGGGCACCGGGGAGCTGTTTTTT.

This clone was counted a single time. This chain uses TRBV25-1 with TRBJ2-7, with TRBD2 matching 10 bases. CDR1 is MGHDK and CDR2 is SYGVNS in the germline V gene. This CDR3 contains 17 residues. V lost 1 base to trimming and J lost 7 bases; unmatched junction nucleotides: 13. CDR3 in amino acids: CASSESSGRAFGREQYF. In DNA, the CDR3 is TGTGCCAGCAGTGAATCCAGCGGGAGGGCCTTTGGGAGGGAGCAGTACTTC.

J is TRBJ2-7 and V is TRBV5-4; D is perhaps TRBD2 (6 bases). Between the trimmed V and J ends, which lost 0 bases and 4 bases, there was a span of 14 bases. Germline loops: CDR1 SGHNT, CDR2 YYREEE (reference sequence). There are 15 residues in the CDR3. DNA of the CDR3: TGTGCCAGCAGCTTGGCCGGGAGCGGCGGGTACGAGCAGTACTTC. Its protein product is CASSLAGSGGYEQYF. The variable domain in full, with the rest retrieved from reference TRBV5-4 and TRBJ2-7, is ETGVTQSPTHLIKTRGQQVTLRCSSQSGHNTVSWYQQALGQGPQFIFQYYREEENGRGNFPPRFSGLQFPNYSSELNVNALELDDSALYLCASSLAGSGGYEQYFGPGTRLTVT.

This clone was counted once. This chain connects TRBV6-1 to TRBJ2-6, with D uncertain. Trimming cost V 2 bases and J 2 bases, with 1 base left between them. The germline CDR1 and CDR2 sequences are MNHNS and SASEGT. The CDR3 consists of 13 residues. CDR3 amino acids: CASSETGANVLTF. The DNA of the CDR3 is TGTGCCAGCAGTGAAACTGGGGCCAACGTCCTGACTTTC.

This chain joins TRBV6-1 and TRBJ2-4; 8 nucleotides match TRBD1. Trimming took 4 bases from V and 7 from J; bases not matched to a gene: 3. From germline, CDR1 is MNHNS and CDR2 SASEGT. This CDR3 has 13 residues. CDR3: CASSGTGQNIQYF. DNA for the CDR3: TGTGCCAGCAGTGGGACAGGGCAGAACATTCAGTACTTC.

V and J are TRBV2 and TRBJ2-3; 8 nucleotides match TRBD2. The CDR3 spans 14 residues. The ends lost 4 bases at V and 6 bases at J; junction bases unmatched: 6. CDR1 and CDR2 from the germline V gene are SNHLY and FYNNEI. This chain's CDR3 is CASSVQRGLDTQYF. The CDR3, as DNA: TGTGCCAGCAGTGTACAGCGGGGGCTCGATACGCAGTATTTT.

The V and J genes are TRBV13 and TRBJ2-2, with 8 bases aligning to TRBD2. There are 16 residues in the CDR3. CDR1 PRHDT and CDR2 FYEKMQ come from the germline V gene (reference sequence). Trimming took 4 bases from V and 1 from J; bases not matched to a gene: 5. The CDR3 protein is CASSSYLAGNTGELFF. The CDR3 DNA sequence: TGTGCCAGCAGCTCCTACCTAGCGGGGAACACCGGGGAGCTGTTTTTT.

The J gene is TRBJ2-5, the V gene TRBV5-1; 8 positions agree with TRBD2. The DNA end is a closer match to TRBJ2-7, so the J assignment may be wrong. This CDR3 has 15 amino acids. The germline CDR1 and CDR2 sequences are SGHRS and YFSETQ. CDR3 protein: CASSPVQREWYEQYF. The CDR3 DNA follows: TGCGCCAGCAGCCCAGTCCAGCGGGAGTGGTACGAGCAGTACTTC.